A selection of T cell receptor beta chains follows, all from one sample in a study of blood T cells in healthy people across ages. TCRdb ran MiXCR on the 5' RACE reads and lists one entry per CDR3 protein. The data contain around 750,000 distinct CDR3 sequences, roughly 53% of them singletons. What was sequenced was blood. These receptor sequences come from an elderly man in good health. Both conserved end residues are part of each CDR3.

V gene	J gene	CDR3 protein
TRBV7-9	NA	CASSAGTSEAYEQYF
TRBV5-1	TRBJ2-5	CASSFRQGYYNEQYF
TRBV24-1	TRBJ2-3	CATSDPSIRTDTQYF
TRBV9	TRBJ2-5	CASSAEETQTSYQETQYF
TRBV10-3	TRBJ2-1	CAISEGLAGADYNEQFF
TRBV20-1	TRBJ2-3	CSASPLAINYRDAYF
TRBV11-2	TRBJ1-4	CASSLVTGATNEKLFF
TRBV5-1	TRBJ2-7	CASSEVQGTYEQYF
TRBV3-1	TRBJ1-6	CASRWAANSPLHF
TRBV2	TRBJ2-3	CASNTGPTGTQYF
TRBV2	TRBJ2-1	CASSEDRVNNEQFF
TRBV29-1	TRBJ1-4	CSVQATMANEKLFF
TRBV6-2/TRBV6-3	TRBJ2-7	CASTIFHRSDYEQYF
TRBV5-8	TRBJ1-2	CASSSGQGMNGYTF
TRBV11-2	TRBJ2-1	CASSATIGQEEIRLYNEQFF
TRBV29-1	TRBJ2-5	CSVEDLGLTKETQDF
TRBV12-3/TRBV12-4	TRBJ1-4	CASKGVGFNEKLFF
TRBV29-1	TRBJ2-7	CSVSGLASSPYEQYF
TRBV29-1	TRBJ2-3	CSVDLARETPYTDTQYF
TRBV12-3/TRBV12-4	TRBJ2-5	CASSFLAGAETQYF
TRBV6-1	TRBJ2-6	CASSPQTGGTAGANALTF
TRBV27	TRBJ1-2	CASSVRQGLEGYTF
TRBV9	TRBJ2-6	CASSVGPGANVLTF
TRBV4-2	TRBJ2-7	CASSQPTQANQQYF
TRBV10-3	TRBJ1-5	CAIGDSNQPQHF
TRBV6-5	TRBJ2-7	CATPRPNEQYF
TRBV5-1	TRBJ2-1	CASSLALIREQFF
TRBV3-1	TRBJ2-5	CASSRAYSETQYF
TRBV7-2	TRBJ2-7	CASSPDPAGRYEQYF
TRBV12-3/TRBV12-4	TRBJ1-5	CASRASTQHQPQHF
TRBV21-1	TRBJ2-1	CASSNRLAGGKNEQFF
TRBV5-1	TRBJ2-5	CASSTRDVLETQYF
TRBV6-2/TRBV6-3	TRBJ2-1	CASSYSVGVSYNEQFF
TRBV5-1	NA	CASSTPQGTQYF
TRBV2	TRBJ2-4	CASSGDRVPNIRYF
TRBV5-1	TRBJ2-1	CASSLRAGGSYNEQFF
TRBV6-1	NA	CASSEGLHEQYF
TRBV6-6	TRBJ2-3	CASSYQNRLSSTDTQYF
TRBV25-1	TRBJ2-6	CASSESGRSKSGANVLTF
TRBV27	TRBJ1-2	CASSLMGQPAYGYTF
TRBV20-1	TRBJ2-1	CSAPGPLYNEQFF
TRBV24-1	TRBJ2-1	CATSDLSSGLNEQFF
TRBV18	TRBJ2-1	CASSPMGGPYNEQFF
TRBV10-3	TRBJ2-7	CAISGYRDTPYEQYF
TRBV7-3	TRBJ2-7	CASSLDGGTSGNREQYF
TRBV12-3/TRBV12-4	TRBJ1-6	CASSSGRLSSYNSPLHF
TRBV6-6	TRBJ1-4	CASSYPGGANEKLFF
TRBV20-1	TRBJ2-5	CSAPDLFGQGIETQYF
TRBV7-9	TRBJ1-5	CASSLSRGLGDNQPQHF
TRBV5-1	TRBJ2-3	CASSLLGLVTDTDTQYF